These 17 T cell receptor beta chains came from one sample sequenced in a study of cytomegalovirus exposure and HLA in healthy donors. TCRdb keeps only in-frame clones here, not all; method: immunoSEQ multiplex PCR. The table records about 260,000 clones, around 91% of them present only once. The sample taken for sequencing was PBMCs. Every receptor here comes from a woman younger than 45 in good health and CMV-seronegative.

The chain joins TRBV7-3 to TRBJ1-2; no clear D gene. V lost 0 bases and J 1 base, leaving 12 bases between the germline ends. This CDR3 spans 16 amino acids. From germline, CDR1 is SGHTA and CDR2 FQGTGA. CDR3 coding DNA: TGTGCCAGCAGCTTAACTGGCGGGCAAGTTAACTATGGCTACACCTTC. Protein product: CASSLTGGQVNYGYTF.

This clone was found once. The chain combines TRBV25-1 with TRBJ2-1, with no clear D. Per germline, CDR1 MGHDK and CDR2 SYGVNS. V lost 1 base and J 4 bases, leaving 8 bases between the germline ends. The CDR3 length is 14 residues. This CDR3 reads CASSELGNYNEQFF. In DNA form, the CDR3 reads TGTGCCAGCAGTGAATTAGGAAATTACAATGAGCAGTTCTTC.

The rearrangement links TRBV28 to TRBJ1-2; D remains unclear. Per the germline V gene, CDR1 is MDHEN and CDR2 is SYDVKM. V was cut by 6 bases and J by 9 bases, with 11 bases left in between. The CDR3 loop spans 11 amino acids. The CDR3 bases are TGTGCCAGCAGCCTCAGCAAGAGCTACACCTTC. This translates into CASSLSKSYTF.

The count of this clone is one. The V and J genes are TRBV4-3 and TRBJ1-4; D may be TRBD1 (5 bases). CDR3 length: 16 residues. In germline, CDR1 is LGHNA, CDR2 YSLEER. V dropped 1 base and J dropped 0 bases, with 9 bases sitting between them. CDR3 bases: TGCGCCAGCAGCCAAGTATTGACAGCAACTAATGAAAAACTGTTTTTT. It translates to CASSQVLTATNEKLFF.

The rearrangement joins TRBV29-1 to TRBJ2-1; weak D call: TRBD2 (6 bases). In germline, CDR1 is SQVTM, CDR2 ANQGSEA. This CDR3 is built from 15 residues. The V and J ends lost 6 bases and 0 bases respectively, with 15 bases between them. CDR3 sequence: CSVRDSLSSYNEQFF. Here the CDR3 DNA reads TGCAGCGTGCGGGACTCCCTAAGCTCCTACAATGAGCAGTTCTTC.

V and J are TRBV14 and TRBJ2-7, with a tentative D call TRBD1 (5 bases). The CDR3 loop spans 14 amino acids. V shed 1 base and J shed 5 bases, with 12 bases lying between them. Per germline, CDR1 SGHDN and CDR2 FVKESK. This CDR3 is CASSQGAGYHEQYF. The CDR3 nucleotides are TGTGCCAGCAGCCAAGGGGCAGGGTACCACGAGCAGTACTTC.

The chain carries TRBV15 and TRBJ2-5; D might be TRBD1 (5 bases). This CDR3 spans 14 amino acids. Germline lookup yields CDR1 LNHNV and CDR2 YYDKDF (reference sequence). V lost 0 bases, J lost 5 bases, and 10 bases lay in between. CDR3 nucleotides: TGTGCCACCAGCAGAGACAGGGTACAGGAGACCCAGTACTTC. Translated: CATSRDRVQETQYF.

The DNA for the CDR3 is TGTGCCAGCAGCTTAGATCAGGTTGGCTACGAGCAGTACTTC. Its translation: CASSLDQVGYEQYF. V and J are TRBV7-6 and TRBJ2-7; D ambiguous. Germline lookup yields CDR1 SGHVS and CDR2 FNYEAQ. V gave up 1 base and J gave up 3 bases, with 10 bases separating them. The CDR3 length is 14 residues. The full variable domain, in which reference TRBV7-6 and TRBJ2-7 provide the parts outside the CDR3, is GAGVSQSPRYKVTKRGQDVALRCDPISGHVSLYWYRQALGQGPEFLTYFNYEAQQDKSGLPNDRFSAERPEGSISTLTIQRTEQRDSAMYRCASSLDQVGYEQYFGPGTRLTVT.

This clone was seen a handful of times. V gene TRBV6-5 combines with J gene TRBJ2-2; tentative D call: TRBD1 (6 bases). The germline V and J ends were trimmed by 6 bases and 3 bases, with 8 bases remaining between them. Germline V gene sequence: CDR1 MNHEY, CDR2 SVGAGI. The CDR3 contains 13 residues. The CDR3 sequence is CASSRGYTGELFF. CDR3 DNA sequence: TGTGCCAGCAGCAGGGGTTACACCGGGGAGCTGTTTTTT.

The CDR3 spells CASSYGSDYEQYF. The CDR3, as DNA: TGTGCCAGCAGTTACGGATCCGATTACGAGCAGTACTTC. The V and J genes are TRBV6-5 and TRBJ2-7; D is unclear. V lost 2 bases and J lost 4, with 9 bases in between. Looked up from germline, CDR1 is MNHEY and CDR2 is SVGAGI. This CDR3 is built from 13 residues.

The V call is TRBV6-1, the J call TRBJ1-2; no firm D call. The length of the CDR3 is 11 residues. The V end was cut by 4 bases, the J end by 8 bases, with 8 bases between. Per germline, CDR1 MNHNS and CDR2 SASEGT. This chain's CDR3 is CASSGPGGYTF. The CDR3 DNA sequence: TGTGCCAGCAGTGGCCCGGGGGGCTACACCTTC.

The chain couples TRBV5-1 to TRBJ1-4; no firm D call. The V and J ends lost 5 bases and 8 bases respectively, with 16 bases between them. CDR1 SGHRS and CDR2 YFSETQ come from the germline V gene. The CDR3 totals 14 residues. The chain's CDR3 is CASRPTGSEEKLFF. The CDR3 DNA follows: TGCGCCAGCAGGCCCACGGGGTCGGAAGAAAAACTGTTTTTT.

CDR3 sequence (DNA): TGTGCCAGCAGCTTGGAGCAGCGGAGAACCCATGAGCAGTTCTTC. It translates to CASSLEQRRTHEQFF. The rearrangement uses TRBV5-6 and TRBJ2-1; maybe TRBD2 (5 bases). The V gene lost 0 bases and the J gene lost 8 bases, with 15 bases spanning the gap. The germline gives CDR1 SGHDT, CDR2 YYEEEE. The CDR3 runs to 15 residues.

This chain connects TRBV6-4 to TRBJ2-1, with D perhaps matching TRBD1 or TRBD2 (5 bases each). In germline, CDR1 is MRHNA, CDR2 SNTAGT. The CDR3 has 15 amino acids. V lost 5 bases, J lost 6 bases, and 17 bases lay in between. The CDR3 nucleotides read TGTGCCAGCAGTAAGGGGCAGGATGGGGGCAATGAGCAGTTCTTC. Its translation is CASSKGQDGGNEQFF.

The chain is built from TRBV28 and TRBJ1-2; D uncertain. Trimming removed 5 bases from V and 1 base from J, with 11 bases in between. The CDR3 is made up of 14 amino acids. Germline values: CDR1 MDHEN, CDR2 SYDVKM. CDR3 nucleotides: TGTGCCAGCAGTCGAACTCCGATTAACTATGGCTACACCTTC. Translated, it gives CASSRTPINYGYTF.

The gene calls are TRBV5-1 and TRBJ2-7; D ambiguous. Germline loops: CDR1 SGHRS, CDR2 YFSETQ. V lost 0 bases and J 7 bases, leaving 17 bases between the germline ends. The CDR3 loop spans 15 amino acids. DNA for the CDR3: TGCGCCAGCAGCTTGGAACAACGAGGCGCATGGGAGCAGTACTTC. Translation: CASSLEQRGAWEQYF.

This chain uses TRBV25-1 with TRBJ2-2, with 7 positions matching TRBD1. Germline CDR1 and CDR2: MGHDK and SYGVNS. CDR3 length: 14 residues. V was clipped by 4 bases and J by 3 bases; unmatched bases: 2. The CDR3 DNA sequence: TGTGCCAGCAGTGTTACAGGGGACACCGGGGAGCTGTTTTTT. The encoded protein is CASSVTGDTGELFF.